This TCR beta chain was recorded in a study of blood T cell repertoires in COVID-19 (dated by TCRdb to 2018 to 2020). Study-level background: The collaborator samples originated in the United States, Italy and Spain and spanned the acute and convalescent phases of COVID-19. The prospective study material was composed of cDNA or gDNA derived from T cells, B-cell-depleted T cells, or PBMCs. Samples were obtained from the ongoing ImmuneRACE study (first 160 participants) and from roughly 1,300 subjects provided by 6 global collaborators. A freely available public database, intended as a resource for researchers studying the immune response to SARS-CoV-2, is where the repertoires were released. Subjects who had been exposed to COVID-19, were actively infected with it, or had recovered from it provided the deeply sampled blood TCRbeta repertoires that made up the dataset. The sample metadata nearly always contained a de-identified subject ID, COVID-19 status, age in years and sex. Where available, HLA class I and class II types were taken from metadata supplied by the sample provider and were not determined by assay-based typing. Points the paper makes about the study in general: The quantity of clinical and demographic metadata differed by source and by participant and was supplied without curation.

Comment on this clone: What antigen it recognizes has not been identified. No qualities accompany the bases; no much larger clone lies one base away.

Collaborating institutions collected whole blood in K2EDTA tubes following their own protocols. For TCRbeta analysis, collaborators shipped samples as frozen whole blood, isolated PBMCs, or DNA extracted from either of those sample types. TCRbeta CDR3 regions were amplified from genomic DNA using the immunoSEQ Assay, a bias-controlled multiplex PCR. The paper's data handling went like this. Nucleated cell counts per sample were estimated from amplification of reference gene primers within the assay. Sequence reads were collapsed and filtered to measure the absolute abundance of every unique TCRbeta CDR3 rearrangement. For each sample, productive Simpson clonality was calculated as the square root of Simpson's diversity index over productive rearrangements. In TCRdb, the immuneACCESS table is reduced to in-frame sequences with V and J assigned. These tables do not hold every clone; where another copy was compared, an unresolved V gene accounts for under half, and the others remain unexplained. That table gives V, J and clone size, and the DNA gave D and trimming. This sample has more than 150,000 clones in its table, and less than 85% of those were observed once. Of the sample, roughly 7.1% is held by the ten largest clones.

The germline V gene supplies CDR1 SGHRS and CDR2 YFSETQ. V is shortened by 5 bases, J by 0 bases, and the region joining them spans 13 bases. Counted from cysteine to phenylalanine, this CDR3 has 15 amino acids. Only the CDR3 region is kept as DNA, spanning 45 bases read in frame from base 1. The chain is assembled from TRBV5-1 and TRBJ2-3; a weak D assignment points to TRBD2 (6 bases agree). Sequenced material: peripheral blood. The receptor comes from a human donor in a cohort sampled during active COVID-19. The nucleotide sequence reads TGCGCCAGCAGTTTAGACGGGACTAGCACAGATACGCAGTATTTT. This gives the protein CASSLDGTSTDTQYF.